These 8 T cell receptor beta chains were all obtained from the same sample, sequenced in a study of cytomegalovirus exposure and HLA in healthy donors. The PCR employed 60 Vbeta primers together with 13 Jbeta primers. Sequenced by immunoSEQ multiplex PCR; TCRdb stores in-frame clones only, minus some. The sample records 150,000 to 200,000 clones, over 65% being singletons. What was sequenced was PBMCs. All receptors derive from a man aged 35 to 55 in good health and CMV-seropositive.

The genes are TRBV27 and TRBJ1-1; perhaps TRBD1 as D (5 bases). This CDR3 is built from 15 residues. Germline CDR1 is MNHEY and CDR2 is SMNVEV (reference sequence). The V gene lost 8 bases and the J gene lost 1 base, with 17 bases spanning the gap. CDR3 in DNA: TGTGCCAGCTACCTTATCCCGGGGGGGAACACTGAAGCTTTCTTT. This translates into CASYLIPGGNTEAFF.

The CDR3 spells CASRRGLGYGYTF. The CDR3 DNA reads as TGTGCCAGTAGGCGAGGGCTTGGCTATGGCTACACCTTC. The rearrangement links TRBV19 to TRBJ1-2; D unresolved. The CDR3 totals 13 residues. Germline V gene data show CDR1 as LNHDA and CDR2 as SQIVND (reference sequence). Deletions cut 6 bases from V and 4 bases from J, with 12 bases between. The full variable domain, in which reference TRBV19 and TRBJ1-2 provide the parts outside the CDR3, is DGGITQSPKYLFRKEGQNVTLSCEQNLNHDAMYWYRQDPGQGLRLIYYSQIVNDFQKGDIAEGYSVSREKKESFPLTVTSAQKNPTAFYLCASRRGLGYGYTFGSGTRLTVV.

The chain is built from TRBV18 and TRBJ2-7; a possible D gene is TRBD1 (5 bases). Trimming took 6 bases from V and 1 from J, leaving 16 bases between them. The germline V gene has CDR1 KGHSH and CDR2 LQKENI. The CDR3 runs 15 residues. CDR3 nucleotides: TGTGCCAGCTCCCCCTTCTCAGGGTCGTCCTACGAGCAGTACTTC. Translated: CASSPFSGSSYEQYF.

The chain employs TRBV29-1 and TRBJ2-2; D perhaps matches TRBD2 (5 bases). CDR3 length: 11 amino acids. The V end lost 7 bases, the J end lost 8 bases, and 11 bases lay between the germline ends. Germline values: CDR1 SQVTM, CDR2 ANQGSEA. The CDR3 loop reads CSAHGLGELFF. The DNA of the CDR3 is TGCAGCGCCCATGGACTTGGGGAGCTGTTTTTT.

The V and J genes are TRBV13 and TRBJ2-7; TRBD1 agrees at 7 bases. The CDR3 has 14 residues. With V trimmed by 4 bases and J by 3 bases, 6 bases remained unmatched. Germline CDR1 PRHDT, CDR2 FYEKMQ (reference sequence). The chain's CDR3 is CASSSRDSSYEQYF. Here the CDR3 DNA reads TGTGCCAGCAGCTCCCGGGACAGCAGCTACGAGCAGTACTTC.

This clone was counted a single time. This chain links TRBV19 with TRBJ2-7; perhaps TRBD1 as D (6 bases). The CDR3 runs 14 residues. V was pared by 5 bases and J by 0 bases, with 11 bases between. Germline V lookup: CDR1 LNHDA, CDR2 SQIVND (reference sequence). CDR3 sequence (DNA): TGTGCCAGTAGTTCGGGACACCTCTCCTACGAGCAGTACTTC. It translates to CASSSGHLSYEQYF.

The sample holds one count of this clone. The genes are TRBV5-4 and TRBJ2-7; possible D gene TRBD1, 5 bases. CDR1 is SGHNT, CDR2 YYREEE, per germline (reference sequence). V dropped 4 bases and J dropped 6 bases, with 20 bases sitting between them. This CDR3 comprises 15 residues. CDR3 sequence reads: CASSPFPTGISEQYF. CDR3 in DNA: TGTGCCAGCAGCCCGTTTCCAACAGGCATTAGCGAGCAGTACTTC.

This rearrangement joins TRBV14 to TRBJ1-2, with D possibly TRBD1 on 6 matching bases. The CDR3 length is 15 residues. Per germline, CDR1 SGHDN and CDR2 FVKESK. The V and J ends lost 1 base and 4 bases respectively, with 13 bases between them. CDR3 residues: CASSQGRQGTYGYTF. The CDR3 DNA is TGTGCCAGCAGCCAAGGACGGCAGGGGACCTATGGCTACACCTTC.